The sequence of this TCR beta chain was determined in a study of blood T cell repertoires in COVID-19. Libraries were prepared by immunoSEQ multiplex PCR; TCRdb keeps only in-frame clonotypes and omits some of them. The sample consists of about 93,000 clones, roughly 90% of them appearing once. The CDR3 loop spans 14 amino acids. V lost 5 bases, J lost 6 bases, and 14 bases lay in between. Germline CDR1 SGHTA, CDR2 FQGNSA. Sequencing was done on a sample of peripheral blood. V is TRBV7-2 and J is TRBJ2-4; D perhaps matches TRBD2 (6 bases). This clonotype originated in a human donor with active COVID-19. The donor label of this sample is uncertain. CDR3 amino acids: CASSPRRETNIQYF. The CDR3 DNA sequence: TGTGCCAGCAGCCCCCGGAGGGAAACAAACATTCAGTACTTC.